Sequencing of this T cell receptor (beta chain) was carried out in a study of blood T cells in healthy people across ages. V lost 8 bases, J lost 2 bases, and 6 bases stayed unmatched. The CDR3 sequence is 14 residues long. Looked up from germline, CDR1 is MDHEN and CDR2 is SYDVKM. Primers used in a second PCR of about 7 to 12 cycles were a sample-barcoded 5' primer and a J-beta primer mix. MiXCR, applied by TCRdb to the 5' RACE reads, yields one record per CDR3 protein. The sample lists around 650,000 distinct CDR3 sequences, 32% occurring once. The specimen was blood. This TCR derives from a woman older than 75 in good health. The chain is built from TRBV28 and TRBJ2-3; 8 bases map to TRBD2. CDR3 DNA sequence: TGTGCCAGCTCATCGGGGGGGCCCACAGATACGCAGTATTTT. Translation gives CASSSGGPTDTQYF.